The 22 T cell receptor beta chains presented below share a single source sample, sequenced in a study of blood T cell repertoires in COVID-19. Assay: immunoSEQ multiplex PCR; the TCRdb copy retains only in-frame clones and omits some. The sample holds about 160,000 clones, more than 65% seen once. Sequenced input: peripheral blood. The receptors were gathered from an older woman with COVID-19, enrolled during active disease.

The chain has TRBV27 and TRBJ2-3; 7 nucleotides match TRBD2. The CDR3 runs 14 residues. The J segment lost 2 bases and the V segment lost 5 bases, leaving 4 bases of the junction unmatched. The germline V gene encodes CDR1 MNHEY and CDR2 SMNVEV (reference sequence). CDR3 nucleotides: TGTGCCAGCAGTGCGGGACTATCCACAGATACGCAGTATTTT. Translating gives CASSAGLSTDTQYF.

V is TRBV27 and J is TRBJ2-1, with D possibly matching TRBD1 (6 bases). Trimming shortened V by 6 bases and J by 2 bases, and 14 bases separated the two germline ends. The germline V gene has CDR1 MNHEY and CDR2 SMNVEV (reference sequence). This CDR3 contains 15 residues. The CDR3 region is CASRRRDKPYNEQFF. CDR3 nucleotide sequence: TGTGCCAGCAGGCGCCGGGACAAACCCTACAATGAGCAGTTCTTC.

The chain uses TRBV24-1 and TRBJ2-2; 12 bases are a match to TRBD1. This CDR3 is built from 13 residues. Germline V gene data show CDR1 as KGHDR and CDR2 as SFDVKD. V lost 12 bases and J lost 7; bases outside the gene matches: 5. The CDR3: CAAGTGGGGELFF. The CDR3 coding sequence is TGTGCCGCAGGGACAGGGGGCGGCGGGGAGCTGTTTTTT.

The rearrangement links TRBV4-1 to TRBJ2-5; perhaps TRBD2 as D (6 bases). Germline V gives CDR1 MGHRA, CDR2 YSYEKL. Trimming cost V 1 base and J 2 bases, with 17 bases left between them. This CDR3 spans 17 amino acids. The CDR3 DNA sequence: TGCGCCAGCAGCCAAGGGGCACCGGGAGAGGTTCAAGAGACCCAGTACTTC. Its protein is CASSQGAPGEVQETQYF.

This rearrangement joins TRBV19 to TRBJ2-5, with 9 bases that match TRBD1. Germline lookup yields CDR1 LNHDA and CDR2 SQIVND (reference sequence). V lost 5 bases, J lost 5 bases, and 12 bases stayed unmatched. The CDR3 is made up of 16 amino acids. CDR3 in DNA: TGTGCCAGTAGTGACTACAGGGGGCCCTACCGGGAGACCCAGTACTTC. Protein: CASSDYRGPYRETQYF.

CDR3 coding DNA: TGTGCCAGCAGCCGTGGCCAGGGGGTGTCATACACCTTC. Its protein is CASSRGQGVSYTF. The chain couples TRBV3-1 (or the pseudogene TRBV3-2) to TRBJ1-2; 7 nucleotides line up with TRBD1. Germline CDR1 and CDR2: LGHDT and YNNKEL (reference sequence). V lost 4 bases and J lost 11; bases outside the gene matches: 10. CDR3 length equals 13 residues.

This rearrangement joins TRBV3-1 (or the pseudogene TRBV3-2) to TRBJ2-5, with 8 positions matching TRBD1. From germline, CDR1 is LGHDT and CDR2 YNNKEL (reference sequence). This CDR3 is built from 17 residues. With V trimmed by 3 bases and J by 1 base, 10 bases remained unmatched. The CDR3: CASSQTRGQVLQETQYF. The CDR3 region has the DNA TGTGCCAGCAGCCAGACAAGGGGACAGGTACTCCAAGAGACCCAGTACTTC.

V usage is TRBV7-9 and J usage is TRBJ2-5; 9 nucleotides agree with TRBD1. Germline V gene sequence: CDR1 SEHNR, CDR2 FQNEAQ (reference sequence). J was trimmed by 2 bases and V by 1 base; bases with no gene match: 5. The CDR3 is 16 amino acids. The CDR3, as DNA: TGTGCCAGCAGCTTAGGTACAGGGGGCCTTCAAGAGACCCAGTACTTC. Residues: CASSLGTGGLQETQYF.

This clone was seen only a few times. V and J are TRBV7-9 and TRBJ1-5; D might be TRBD1 (5 bases). Germline V gene data show CDR1 as SEHNR and CDR2 as FQNEAQ (reference sequence). The V and J ends lost 3 bases and 2 bases respectively, with 8 bases between them. This CDR3 comprises 14 residues. The DNA of the CDR3 is TGTGCCAGCAGCTTCGCGGGGGGCAATCAGCCCCAGCATTTT. Translating it yields CASSFAGGNQPQHF.

The chain links TRBV28 to TRBJ2-2; D not certain. The V end lost 6 bases, the J end lost 3 bases, and 8 bases lay between the germline ends. This CDR3 spans 13 amino acids. Germline V gene data show CDR1 as MDHEN and CDR2 as SYDVKM. The CDR3 DNA reads TGTGCCAGCAGGACAACCTACACCGGGGAGCTGTTTTTT. This encodes CASRTTYTGELFF.

This clone was detected once. CDR3 region: CASSLRLAGGTGELFF. Here the CDR3 DNA reads TGTGCCAGCAGCTTACGTCTAGCGGGGGGTACCGGGGAGCTGTTTTTT. The chain has TRBV7-8 and TRBJ2-2, with 11 positions matching TRBD2. Losses at the gene ends were 2 bases for V and 5 bases for J; bases not matched to a gene: 4. Germline V gives CDR1 SGHVS, CDR2 FQNEAQ. The CDR3 sequence is 16 residues long. The variable domain in full, with the rest retrieved from reference TRBV7-8 and TRBJ2-2, is GAGVSQSPRYKVAKRGQDVALRCDPISGHVSLFWYQQALGQGPEFLTYFQNEAQLDKSGLPSDRFFAERPEGSVSTLKIQRTQQEDSAVYLCASSLRLAGGTGELFFGEGSRLTVL.

This chain uses TRBV19 with TRBJ2-2; 8 nucleotides align to TRBD2. Per the germline V gene, CDR1 is LNHDA and CDR2 is SQIVND (reference sequence). This CDR3 spans 18 amino acids. V lost 0 bases and J lost 6; bases outside the gene matches: 12. The DNA of the CDR3 is TGTGCCAGTAGTATAGATCTGCAGCGGGGGCGTAATGCCGGGGAGCTGTTTTTT. Translation: CASSIDLQRGRNAGELFF.

V usage is TRBV6-5 and J usage is TRBJ2-7, with TRBD1 matching 8 bases. The junction had 6 bases not matched to a gene; V was cut back by 2 bases and J by 3 bases. CDR3 length: 15 residues. Germline CDR1 MNHEY, CDR2 SVGAGI. The CDR3 bases are TGTGCCAGCAGTTACCAGACAGGGGTTGGCTACGAGCAGTACTTC. Amino acids: CASSYQTGVGYEQYF.

This chain connects TRBV7-9 to TRBJ2-1; 11 bases fit TRBD2. Germline lookup yields CDR1 SEHNR and CDR2 FQNEAQ (reference sequence). The CDR3 covers 13 residues. J gave up 15 bases and V 5 bases, and 9 bases lay outside the gene matches. The CDR3 DNA reads TGTGCCAGCAGCCAAGGACTAGCGGGTGCCCCGTTCTTC. Translated: CASSQGLAGAPFF.

The CDR3 loop is CASSEAQGGRSPLHF. The CDR3 bases are TGTGCCAGCAGTGAGGCACAGGGGGGCCGATCACCCCTCCACTTT. The chain joins TRBV6-1 to TRBJ1-6; 8 bases align to TRBD1. V gave up 3 bases and J gave up 10 bases; unmatched junction bases: 8. There are 15 residues in the CDR3. CDR1 is MNHNS and CDR2 is SASEGT in the germline V gene.

The genes are TRBV7-3 and TRBJ2-3; D gene uncertain. Germline lookup yields CDR1 SGHTA and CDR2 FQGTGA. V gave up 4 bases and J gave up 5 bases, with 13 bases separating them. The CDR3 runs 14 residues. CDR3 sequence: CASSSPPRLDTQYF. The CDR3 DNA is TGTGCCAGCAGCTCCCCCCCCCGGTTAGATACGCAGTATTTT.

The chain uses TRBV30 and TRBJ2-3; 10 bases are shared with TRBD1. This CDR3 contains 11 residues. CDR1 GTSNPN and CDR2 SVGIG come from the germline V gene (reference sequence). Trimming took 5 bases from V and 12 from J; bases not matched to a gene: 5. CDR3 in amino acids: CAWGQGENQYF. The CDR3 DNA sequence: TGTGCCTGGGGACAGGGGGAAAACCAGTATTTT.

The V and J genes are TRBV28 and TRBJ2-1; D call uncertain. With 2 bases removed from V and 8 bases from J, the gap between germline ends came to 13 bases. Germline loops: CDR1 MDHEN, CDR2 SYDVKM. The CDR3 spans 14 residues. CDR3 protein: CASSLRRRGHEQFF. CDR3 nucleotide sequence: TGTGCCAGCAGTTTACGTCGTCGCGGTCATGAGCAGTTCTTC.

V gene TRBV28 combines with J gene TRBJ1-2; D not certain. Trimming pared 5 bases from V and 6 bases from J, leaving 16 bases between. The CDR3 contains 14 residues. Germline loops: CDR1 MDHEN, CDR2 SYDVKM. CDR3 region: CASSPVGEGDGYTF. The CDR3 DNA follows: TGTGCCAGCAGTCCCGTGGGAGAAGGCGATGGCTACACCTTC.

A single count supports this clone. The CDR3 nucleotides read TGTGCCAGCAGCTTGCTCTCAGGAAGCTCTGGGGCCAACGTCCTGACTTTC. It specifies CASSLLSGSSGANVLTF. The chain employs TRBV5-6 and TRBJ2-6; D call uncertain. CDR3 length equals 17 residues. V lost 1 base to trimming and J lost 0 bases, with 11 bases between them. The V gene's germline CDR1 is SGHDT and CDR2 YYEEEE.

The chain has TRBV11-2 and TRBJ1-1; tentatively, D is TRBD1 (5 bases). The CDR3 runs 15 residues. CDR1 and CDR2 from the germline V gene are SGHAT and FQNNGV. Trimming pared 0 bases from V and 5 bases from J, leaving 13 bases between. CDR3 in DNA: TGTGCCAGCAGCTTAGAGGGGCGATCGAAAACTGAAGCTTTCTTT. Translating it yields CASSLEGRSKTEAFF.

The chain is built from TRBV11-2 and TRBJ2-1; D may be TRBD2 (5 bases). The CDR3 has 14 residues. Deletions cut 5 bases from V and 3 bases from J, with 11 bases between. The germline CDR1 and CDR2 sequences are SGHAT and FQNNGV. In DNA, the CDR3 is TGTGCCAGCAGCCCATGGGCGGGCTACAATGAGCAGTTCTTC. Translated: CASSPWAGYNEQFF.